A single sample is the source of the 20 T cell receptor beta chains below, sequenced in a study of CD8+CD57+ T cells in acquired aplastic anemia. The sequenced patients had an expansion of CD8+CD57+ cells seen by flow cytometry. Researchers used genomic DNA as the template to profile TCR beta VDJ and CDR3. TCRdb fed the reads into MiXCR, producing one record per CDR3 protein. The sample comprises about 240,000 distinct CDR3 sequences, around half of which are singletons, and 6.5% to 8% rests with the top ten. Sequencing was carried out using sorted CD4+, CD8+, or CD8+CD57+ T cells (not recorded which) from PBMCs. Source of these receptors: a human donor with aplastic anemia.

This clonotype occurred a few times. This may be a read error, as it is one base from a much larger clone. The CDR3 DNA follows: TGTGCCAGCAGCTCGAGCTCCTACAATGAGCAGTTCTTC. Residues: CASSSSSYNEQFF. The chain recombines TRBV7-7 with TRBJ2-1; D gene unclear. V shed 4 bases and J shed 0 bases, with 4 bases lying between them. The CDR3 contains 13 residues. Germline-derived CDR1 and CDR2 are SSHAT and FNYEAQ (reference sequence).

This clonotype showed up just once. The chain links TRBV6-2 or TRBV6-3 to TRBJ2-5; 7 nucleotides line up with TRBD2. Germline assignment: CDR1 MNHEY and CDR2 SVGEGT. The trim removed 0 bases at V and 3 bases at J, leaving 1 base unmatched. The CDR3 sequence is 14 residues long. CDR3 coding DNA: TGTGCCAGCAGTTACTCCGGGACTAAAGAGACCCAGTACTTC. Translating gives CASSYSGTKETQYF.

The chain links TRBV7-7 to TRBJ2-7; 15 nucleotides agree with TRBD2. J was trimmed by 3 bases and V by 4 bases; bases with no gene match: 13. The CDR3 totals 19 residues. From germline, CDR1 is SSHAT and CDR2 FNYEAQ (reference sequence). CDR3 residues: CASSSPGLAGGYSGYEQYF. DNA for the CDR3: TGTGCCAGCAGCTCACCGGGACTAGCGGGAGGTTACTCTGGCTACGAGCAGTACTTC.

A remark on this clonotype: One end of the junction fails to match germline, which may point to a read error. V and J are TRBV3-1 and TRBJ2-7; possible D gene TRBD1, 6 bases. Germline CDR1 reads LGHDT; CDR2 reads YNNKEL (reference sequence). The CDR3 is 15 residues long. In DNA, the CDR3 is TGTGTCAGCAGTTTTAGACAGGAAAGCTCCTACGAGCAGTACTTC. Residues: CVSSFRQESSYEQYF.

This rearrangement joins TRBV10-3 to TRBJ2-5; no clear D gene. CDR3 length: 14 amino acids. Germline CDR1 is ENHRY and CDR2 is SYGVKD. V lost 6 bases and J 0 bases, leaving 11 bases between the germline ends. In nucleotides, the CDR3 is TGTGCCATCAGCAAACTGAGAGACCAAGAGACCCAGTACTTC. Encoded protein: CAISKLRDQETQYF.

The V gene is TRBV2, the J gene TRBJ2-6; D gene unclear. With 6 bases removed from V and 3 bases from J, the gap between germline ends came to 9 bases. The CDR3 runs to 14 residues. Germline lookup yields CDR1 SNHLY and CDR2 FYNNEI. CDR3 loop: CASRWVNGANVLTF. The DNA of the CDR3 is TGTGCCAGCAGATGGGTGAATGGGGCCAACGTCCTGACTTTC.

The genes are TRBV19 and TRBJ1-5; possibly TRBD1 for D (6 bases). Trimming took off 1 base at V and 2 bases at J, with 9 bases between the two ends. Per germline, CDR1 LNHDA and CDR2 SQIVND (reference sequence). The CDR3 runs to 15 residues. The CDR3 sequence: CASSIAGEGNQPQHF. The CDR3 DNA follows: TGTGCCAGTAGTATAGCAGGGGAGGGCAATCAGCCCCAGCATTTT. Complete variable domain (other parts from reference TRBV19 and TRBJ1-5): DGGITQSPKYLFRKEGQNVTLSCEQNLNHDAMYWYRQDPGQGLRLIYYSQIVNDFQKGDIAEGYSVSREKKESFPLTVTSAQKNPTAFYLCASSIAGEGNQPQHFGDGTRLSIL.

V usage is TRBV7-6 and J usage is TRBJ1-1; perhaps TRBD1 as D (5 bases). Germline V gives CDR1 SGHVS, CDR2 FNYEAQ. CDR3 length: 13 amino acids. V was pared by 6 bases and J by 3 bases, with 11 bases between. CDR3 nucleotides: TGTGCCAGCAGTATCGGGGCGTACACTGAAGCTTTCTTT. Its translation: CASSIGAYTEAFF.

This clonotype came up a few times. The chain couples TRBV3-1 to TRBJ2-1; perhaps D is TRBD1 or TRBD2 (5 bases each). This CDR3 has 16 residues. Trimming stripped 0 bases from V and 5 bases from J, with 14 bases between. Germline V gene lookup returns CDR1 LGHDT and CDR2 YNNKEL (reference sequence). The CDR3: CASSQDLGEWDNEQFF. The CDR3 DNA is TGTGCCAGCAGCCAAGATCTGGGGGAGTGGGACAATGAGCAGTTCTTC.

This clonotype was seen many times. The genes are TRBV4-1 and TRBJ2-7; D tentatively fits TRBD1 or TRBD2 (5 bases each). Per the germline V gene, CDR1 is MGHRA and CDR2 is YSYEKL. Trimming shortened V by 10 bases and J by 5 bases, and 12 bases separated the two germline ends. This CDR3 comprises 11 residues. The CDR3 loop is CATGRGDEQYF. The CDR3 coding sequence is TGCGCCACGGGACGAGGGGACGAGCAGTACTTC.

This chain links TRBV30 with TRBJ2-7; D call uncertain. The length of the CDR3 is 13 residues. With 0 bases removed from V and 3 bases from J, the gap between germline ends came to 9 bases. CDR1 is GTSNPN and CDR2 is SVGIG in the germline V gene (reference sequence). The CDR3: CAWSVLRDYEQYF. CDR3 DNA: TGTGCCTGGAGTGTACTTAGGGACTACGAGCAGTACTTC.

The chain is built from TRBV20-1 and TRBJ2-3; 12 nucleotides line up with TRBD2. J gave up 5 bases and V 7 bases, and 10 bases lay outside the gene matches. Germline-derived CDR1 and CDR2 are DFQATT and SNEGSKA (reference sequence). The CDR3 has 15 amino acids. This chain's CDR3 is CSGEGSSGGVDTQYF. The CDR3 nucleotides are TGCAGTGGGGAGGGGTCTAGCGGGGGGGTAGATACGCAGTATTTT.

This clonotype appeared many times. Mismatch with germline at one junction end may stem from a read error. The chain couples TRBV5-8 to TRBJ1-1, with a weak D call TRBD1 (6 bases). Per the germline V gene, CDR1 is SGHTS and CDR2 is YDEGEE. The CDR3 is made up of 13 amino acids. The CDR3 DNA follows: TGTGCCAGCAGTTTGGGGGGGCGGACTGAAGCTTTCTTT. Its translation: CASSLGGRTEAFF.

Ten or more counts support this clonotype. Written as DNA, the CDR3 is TGTGCCAGCACGGGCGGGACCTACGAGCAGTACTTC. The encoded protein is CASTGGTYEQYF. This chain connects TRBV2 to TRBJ2-7; maybe TRBD2 (6 bases). Trimming cost V 7 bases and J 2 bases, with 9 bases left between them. This CDR3 region has 12 residues. CDR1 SNHLY and CDR2 FYNNEI come from the germline V gene.

The chain carries TRBV11-2 and TRBJ1-5, with a tentative D call TRBD1 (6 bases). The germline gives CDR1 SGHAT, CDR2 FQNNGV. The CDR3 sequence is 14 residues long. V gave up 1 base and J gave up 5 bases, with 9 bases separating them. The CDR3 nucleotides read TGTGCCAGCAGCTTAGGGGGACACGATCAGCCCCAGCATTTT. Its translation is CASSLGGHDQPQHF. Using reference TRBV11-2 and TRBJ1-5 for the parts outside the CDR3, the full variable domain is EAGVAQSPRYKIIEKRQSVAFWCNPISGHATLYWYQQILGQGPKLLIQFQNNGVVDDSQLPKDRFSAERLKGVDSTLKIQPAKLEDSAVYLCASSLGGHDQPQHFGDGTRLSIL.

This clonotype was detected many times. V usage is TRBV7-9 and J usage is TRBJ1-1; D is unclear. The CDR3 runs 14 residues. Germline CDR1 SEHNR, CDR2 FQNEAQ (reference sequence). The V and J ends lost 3 bases and 2 bases respectively, with 10 bases between them. DNA for the CDR3: TGTGCCAGCAGCTTGGGTGTGGGTAACACTGAAGCTTTCTTT. Translated: CASSLGVGNTEAFF. The complete variable domain, with remaining parts taken from reference TRBV7-9 and TRBJ1-1, reads DTGVSQNPRHKITKRGQNVTFRCDPISEHNRLYWYRQTLGQGPEFLTYFQNEAQLEKSRLLSDRFSAERPKGSFSTLEIQRTEQGDSAMYLCASSLGVGNTEAFFGQGTRLTVV.

This clonotype was detected ten times or more. V usage is TRBV3-1 and J usage is TRBJ1-3; 8 nucleotides line up with TRBD1. The CDR3 runs to 14 residues. Germline trimming cut 6 bases from V and 8 bases from J; bases unmatched to any gene: 9. Germline assignment: CDR1 LGHDT and CDR2 YNNKEL (reference sequence). CDR3 loop: CASSPGQVHYTIYF. In DNA form, the CDR3 reads TGTGCCAGCAGTCCGGGACAGGTGCATTACACCATATATTTT.

This clonotype has only a few counts. This chain links TRBV24-1 with TRBJ2-5; D not resolved. The CDR3 is 14 amino acids. V was pared by 2 bases and J by 4 bases, with 10 bases between. The germline CDR1 and CDR2 sequences are KGHDR and SFDVKD. CDR3 sequence: CATSDYPETETQYF. As DNA, the CDR3 is TGTGCCACCAGTGATTATCCAGAGACAGAGACCCAGTACTTC.

This clonotype occurred many times. The rearrangement joins TRBV11-2 to TRBJ1-1; TRBD1 agrees at 8 bases. Germline V gene data show CDR1 as SGHAT and CDR2 as FQNNGV. V trimming: 1 base; J trimming: 3 bases; junction bases outside the gene matches: 4. The length of the CDR3 is 15 residues. For the CDR3, the DNA is TGTGCCAGCAGCTTAGCGACAGGGGTATACACTGAAGCTTTCTTT. Its protein is CASSLATGVYTEAFF.

Turning to this clonotype: One junction end does not reproduce the germline sequence, and a read error may be involved. V gene TRBV12-5 combines with J gene TRBJ2-7; 7 nucleotides line up with TRBD1. CDR1 is LGHNT, CDR2 FRNRAP, per germline. The CDR3 contains 15 residues. The CDR3 region has the DNA TGTGCTAGTGGTTTGGCCAGGGGGTTTGCCTACGAGCGGTACTTC. Amino acids: CASGLARGFAYERYF.